These 18 T cell receptor beta chains originate from one sample sequenced in a study of identical twins. TCRdb reanalysed the 5' RACE reads using MiXCR and keeps one entry per CDR3 protein. Here the sample spans 550,000 to 800,000 distinct CDR3 sequences, about 7.6% being singletons. This sample also appeared in a second study, on yellow fever vaccine responses in identical twins.

The sequencing sample was made of PBMCs. The receptors here all came from a woman younger than 30 in good health.

This clonotype was picked up a small number of times. This sequence joins TRBV10-3 and TRBJ2-3, with no clear D. Germline-derived CDR1 and CDR2 are ENHRY and SYGVKD. This CDR3 spans 18 amino acids. Trimming removed 6 bases from V and 0 bases from J, with 22 bases in between. The DNA of the CDR3 is TGTGCCATCAGGGGCCCTTCTCTGGCGGTAGCTAGCACAGATACGCAGTATTTT. The encoded protein is CAIRGPSLAVASTDTQYF.

At least ten counts were recorded for this clonotype. The chain combines TRBV7-9 with TRBJ2-1; 10 bases fit TRBD2. Looked up from germline, CDR1 is SEHNR and CDR2 is FQNEAQ (reference sequence). The CDR3 loop spans 17 amino acids. J was trimmed by 2 bases and V by 5 bases; bases with no gene match: 9. This chain's CDR3 is CASSPWVAGGPYNEQFF. CDR3 bases: TGTGCCAGCAGCCCCTGGGTAGCGGGGGGCCCCTACAATGAGCAGTTCTTC.

CDR3 loop: CASGQPSSYNSPLHF. CDR3 DNA sequence: TGTGCCAGTGGACAGCCGAGCTCCTATAATTCACCCCTCCACTTT. This chain links TRBV27 with TRBJ1-6, with TRBD1 as a possible D gene (6 bases). The V gene's germline CDR1 is MNHEY and CDR2 SMNVEV (reference sequence). The CDR3 spans 15 residues. V shed 9 bases and J shed 0 bases, with 12 bases lying between them.

The gene calls are TRBV20-1 and TRBJ2-7, with 7 bases matching TRBD2. Germline CDR1 DFQATT, CDR2 SNEGSKA (reference sequence). The ends lost 2 bases at V and 7 bases at J; junction bases unmatched: 11. CDR3 length equals 14 residues. CDR3 sequence: CSARRTSVRGEQYV. CDR3 DNA: TGCAGTGCTAGAAGAACTAGCGTTCGGGGAGAGCAGTACGTC.

V and J are TRBV9 and TRBJ2-1, with D tentatively TRBD2 (5 bases). Trimming shortened V by 3 bases and J by 3 bases, and 13 bases separated the two germline ends. CDR3 length: 15 residues. CDR1 is SGDLS and CDR2 is YYNGEE in the germline V gene. The CDR3 spells CASSDSRGYYNEQFF. CDR3 coding DNA: TGTGCCAGCAGCGATTCAAGAGGGTACTACAATGAGCAGTTCTTC.

This clonotype was detected many times. The chain employs TRBV2 and TRBJ2-2; D is uncertain. V lost 7 bases and J 5 bases, leaving 11 bases between the germline ends. Germline V gene data show CDR1 as SNHLY and CDR2 as FYNNEI. The CDR3 covers 13 residues. In DNA form, the CDR3 reads TGTGCCAGCATCGTCGAGGTTACCGGGGAGCTGTTTTTT. This translates into CASIVEVTGELFF.

In this sample, this clonotype turned up many times. V and J are TRBV10-3 and TRBJ2-5; D is unclear. Germline V gene lookup returns CDR1 ENHRY and CDR2 SYGVKD. The CDR3 sequence is 12 residues long. V shed 2 bases and J shed 2 bases, with 3 bases lying between them. CDR3 nucleotide sequence: TGTGCCATCAGTGAGCCGCAAGAGACCCAGTACTTC. Translated, it gives CAISEPQETQYF.

The CDR3 region has the DNA TGTGCCAGTAGTATATCCTCAGGGGCGACGGATTCACCCCTCCACTTT. Its protein product is CASSISSGATDSPLHF. The V call is TRBV19, the J call TRBJ1-6; weak D call: TRBD1 (6 bases). The CDR3 has 16 amino acids. The germline V gene encodes CDR1 LNHDA and CDR2 SQIVND (reference sequence). The germline V and J ends were trimmed by 2 bases and 8 bases, with 16 bases remaining between them.

The sample holds a few counts of this clonotype. The chain employs TRBV29-1 and TRBJ2-1, with D possibly matching TRBD2 (6 bases). This CDR3 has 15 residues. Trimming shortened V by 3 bases and J by 1 base, and 13 bases separated the two germline ends. Germline values: CDR1 SQVTM, CDR2 ANQGSEA. CDR3 coding DNA: TGCAGCGTTGATGGGACTCGAGGGTCCTACAATGAGCAGTTCTTC. It codes for CSVDGTRGSYNEQFF.

The rearrangement links TRBV3-1 to TRBJ1-3; no reliable D call. The CDR3 totals 14 residues. The V gene lost 4 bases and the J gene lost 5 bases, with 12 bases spanning the gap. The germline V gene has CDR1 LGHDT and CDR2 YNNKEL (reference sequence). As DNA, the CDR3 is TGTGCCAGCAGCCCCTCGGCGGGCCGAAACACCATATATTTT. It is translated as CASSPSAGRNTIYF.

This clonotype has at least ten counts. The chain recombines TRBV24-1 with TRBJ2-1, with TRBD2 matching over 7 bases. Germline CDR1 and CDR2: KGHDR and SFDVKD. CDR3 size: 18 residues. With 3 bases clipped from V and 3 bases from J, the junction kept 13 bases outside the gene matches. CDR3 residues: CATSDVAGWGGGYNEQFF. CDR3 bases: TGTGCCACCAGTGATGTGGCCGGGTGGGGCGGGGGCTACAATGAGCAGTTCTTC.

This clonotype was seen only a few times. The chain uses TRBV7-9 and TRBJ2-3, with 8 bases identical to TRBD1. After removal of 5 bases from V and 2 bases from J, the junction contained 9 bases not matched to a gene. The germline CDR1 and CDR2 sequences are SEHNR and FQNEAQ (reference sequence). CDR3 length: 16 amino acids. CDR3 residues: CASSPNRDRPTDTQYF. In DNA form, the CDR3 reads TGTGCCAGCAGCCCAAACCGGGACAGGCCCACAGATACGCAGTATTTT.

There are many counts of this clonotype. The chain recombines TRBV14 with TRBJ1-2, with D perhaps matching TRBD1 (5 bases). The V and J ends lost 1 base and 7 bases respectively, with 10 bases between them. This CDR3 has 13 residues. The germline V gene has CDR1 SGHDN and CDR2 FVKESK. Here the CDR3 reads CASSQARDGGYTF. In DNA form, the CDR3 reads TGTGCCAGCAGCCAAGCCCGGGACGGTGGCTACACCTTC. Combining the CDR3 with reference TRBV14 and TRBJ1-2 gives the whole variable domain EAGVTQFPSHSVIEKGQTVTLRCDPISGHDNLYWYRRVMGKEIKFLLHFVKESKQDESGMPNNRFLAERTGGTYSTLKVQPAELEDSGVYFCASSQARDGGYTFGSGTRLTVV.

V gene TRBV29-1 combines with J gene TRBJ2-7; 7 bases are shared with TRBD1. V lost 6 bases to trimming and J lost 4 bases; unmatched junction nucleotides: 12. Germline CDR1 and CDR2: SQVTM and ANQGSEA. This CDR3 is 14 amino acids long. The CDR3 nucleotides are TGCAGCGTCGATAACGGGACAGCCCATTACGAGCAGTACGTC. The encoded protein is CSVDNGTAHYEQYV.

This clonotype appeared many times. The chain employs TRBV5-5 and TRBJ1-4; no clear D. From germline, CDR1 is SGHKS and CDR2 YYEKEE (reference sequence). The CDR3 has 15 amino acids. V dropped 1 base and J dropped 0 bases, with 7 bases sitting between them. The CDR3 reads CASSLMGSTNEKLFF. The CDR3 DNA reads TGTGCCAGCAGCTTGATGGGGTCAACTAATGAAAAACTGTTTTTT. Together with reference TRBV5-5 and TRBJ1-4, the CDR3 gives the full variable domain: DAGVTQSPTHLIKTRGQQVTLRCSPISGHKSVSWYQQVLGQGPQFIFQYYEKEERGRGNFPDRFSARQFPNYSSELNVNALLLGDSALYLCASSLMGSTNEKLFFGSGTQLSVL.

This clonotype was detected only a few times. The chain joins TRBV4-1 to TRBJ2-3; TRBD2 is a possible D gene (6 bases). V was trimmed by 1 base and J by 3 bases, leaving 17 bases between them. The germline gives CDR1 MGHRA, CDR2 YSYEKL. The CDR3 totals 17 residues. The CDR3 is CASSQGRASVRTDTQYF. The DNA of the CDR3 is TGCGCCAGCAGCCAAGGTCGGGCTAGCGTCAGGACAGATACGCAGTATTTT.

The chain is built from TRBV7-2 and TRBJ2-2; D not resolved. V was trimmed by 0 bases and J by 4 bases, leaving 12 bases between them. The CDR3 is made up of 16 amino acids. CDR1 is SGHTA, CDR2 FQGNSA, per germline. CDR3 amino acids: CASSLAPPTTTGELFF. The CDR3 bases are TGTGCCAGCAGCTTAGCCCCACCGACAACCACCGGGGAGCTGTTTTTT.

This clonotype was seen a handful of times. The chain uses TRBV2 and TRBJ1-3; D unresolved. In germline, CDR1 is SNHLY, CDR2 FYNNEI. V was trimmed by 6 bases and J by 3 bases, leaving 15 bases between them. The CDR3 spans 15 residues. The CDR3 DNA reads TGTGCCAGCAGCAAAGACGTAGCTCGTGGAAACACCATATATTTT. Translating it yields CASSKDVARGNTIYF.